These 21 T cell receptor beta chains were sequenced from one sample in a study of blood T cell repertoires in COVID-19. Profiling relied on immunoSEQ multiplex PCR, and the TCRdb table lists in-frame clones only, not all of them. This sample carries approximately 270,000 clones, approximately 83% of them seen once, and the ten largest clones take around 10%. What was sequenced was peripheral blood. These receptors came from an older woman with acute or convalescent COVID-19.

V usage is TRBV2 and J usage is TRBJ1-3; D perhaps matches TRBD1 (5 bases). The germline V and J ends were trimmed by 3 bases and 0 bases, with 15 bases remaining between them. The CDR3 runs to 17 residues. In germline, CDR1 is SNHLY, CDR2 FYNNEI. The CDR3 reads CASSDSGNRLSGNTIYF. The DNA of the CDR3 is TGTGCCAGCAGTGACTCAGGGAACCGTCTCTCTGGAAACACCATATATTTT.

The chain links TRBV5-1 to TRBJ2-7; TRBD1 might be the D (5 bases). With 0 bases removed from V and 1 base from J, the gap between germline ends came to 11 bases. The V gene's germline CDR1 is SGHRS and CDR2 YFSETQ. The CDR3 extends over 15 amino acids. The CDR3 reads CASSLGRVESYEQYF. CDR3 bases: TGCGCCAGCAGCTTGGGCAGGGTCGAATCCTACGAGCAGTACTTC.

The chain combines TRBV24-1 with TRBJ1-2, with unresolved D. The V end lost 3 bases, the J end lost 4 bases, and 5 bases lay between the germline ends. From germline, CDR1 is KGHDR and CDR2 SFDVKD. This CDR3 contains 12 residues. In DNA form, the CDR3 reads TGTGCCACCAGTGATGGCGGCTATGGCTACACCTTC. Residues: CATSDGGYGYTF.

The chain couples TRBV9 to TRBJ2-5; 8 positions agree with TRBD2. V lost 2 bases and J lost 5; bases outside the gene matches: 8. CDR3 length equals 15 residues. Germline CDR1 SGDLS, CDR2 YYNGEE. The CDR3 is CASSVPGGPGETQYF. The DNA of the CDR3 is TGTGCCAGCAGCGTCCCGGGGGGGCCGGGGGAGACCCAGTACTTC. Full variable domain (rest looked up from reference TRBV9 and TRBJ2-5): DSGVTQTPKHLITATGQRVTLRCSPRSGDLSVYWYQQSLDQGLQFLIQYYNGEERAKGNILERFSAQQFPDLHSELNLSSLELGDSALYFCASSVPGGPGETQYFGPGTRLLVL.

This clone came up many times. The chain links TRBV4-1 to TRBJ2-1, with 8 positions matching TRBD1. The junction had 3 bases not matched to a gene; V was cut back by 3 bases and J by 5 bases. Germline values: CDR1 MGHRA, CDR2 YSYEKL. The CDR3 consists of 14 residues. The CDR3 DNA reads TGCGCCAGCAGCCAGTTGACAGGGGACAATGAGCAGTTCTTC. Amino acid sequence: CASSQLTGDNEQFF.

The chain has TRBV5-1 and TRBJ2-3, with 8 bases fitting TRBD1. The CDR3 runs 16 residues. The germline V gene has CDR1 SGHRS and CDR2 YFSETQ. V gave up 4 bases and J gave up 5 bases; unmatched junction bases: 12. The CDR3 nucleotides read TGCGCCAGCAGCCAAACAGGGGGAGTCGGGATAGATACGCAGTATTTT. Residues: CASSQTGGVGIDTQYF.

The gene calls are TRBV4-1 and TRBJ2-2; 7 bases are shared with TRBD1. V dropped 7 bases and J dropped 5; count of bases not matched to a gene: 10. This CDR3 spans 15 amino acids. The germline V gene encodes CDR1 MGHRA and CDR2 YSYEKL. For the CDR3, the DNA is TGCGCCAGCAAACCACGGGACAGCGTTACCGGGGAGCTGTTTTTT. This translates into CASKPRDSVTGELFF.

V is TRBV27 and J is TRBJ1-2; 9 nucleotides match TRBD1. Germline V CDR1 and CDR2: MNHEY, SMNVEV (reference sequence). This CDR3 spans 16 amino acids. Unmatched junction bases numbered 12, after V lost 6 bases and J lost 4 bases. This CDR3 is CASSYSAGTGTYGYTF. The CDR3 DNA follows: TGTGCCAGCAGCTATTCGGCGGGGACAGGGACCTATGGCTACACCTTC.

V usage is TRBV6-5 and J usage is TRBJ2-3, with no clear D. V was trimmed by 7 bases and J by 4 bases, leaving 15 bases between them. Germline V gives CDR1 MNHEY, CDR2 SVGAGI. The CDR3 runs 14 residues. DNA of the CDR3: TGTGCCAGCACCCGTTTTCAAAGCCCAGATACGCAGTATTTT. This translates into CASTRFQSPDTQYF.

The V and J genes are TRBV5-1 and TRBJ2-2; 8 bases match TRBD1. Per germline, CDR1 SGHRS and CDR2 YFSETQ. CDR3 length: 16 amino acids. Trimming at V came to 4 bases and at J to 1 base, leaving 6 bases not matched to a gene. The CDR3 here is CASSTAGTGNTGELFF. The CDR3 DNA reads TGCGCCAGCAGCACAGCCGGGACAGGGAACACCGGGGAGCTGTTTTTT.

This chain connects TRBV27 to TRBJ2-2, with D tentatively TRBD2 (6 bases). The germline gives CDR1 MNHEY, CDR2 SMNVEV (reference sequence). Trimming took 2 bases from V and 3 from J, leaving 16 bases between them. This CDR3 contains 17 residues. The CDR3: CASSLQEDYTYTGELFF. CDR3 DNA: TGTGCCAGCAGTTTACAGGAGGACTATACTTACACCGGGGAGCTGTTTTTT.

The CDR3 loop is CASSPGAGPYEQYF. CDR3 nucleotide sequence: TGTGCCAGCAGCCCTGGCGCGGGACCCTACGAGCAGTACTTC. The chain links TRBV5-5 to TRBJ2-7; perhaps TRBD2 as D (6 bases). V was shortened by 4 bases and J by 2 bases, with 13 bases between the two germline ends. The CDR3 length is 14 residues. Germline CDR1 reads SGHKS; CDR2 reads YYEKEE (reference sequence).

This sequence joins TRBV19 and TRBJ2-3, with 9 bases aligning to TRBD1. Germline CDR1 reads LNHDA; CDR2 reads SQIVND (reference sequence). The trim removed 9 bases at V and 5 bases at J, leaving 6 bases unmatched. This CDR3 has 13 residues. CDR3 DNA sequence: TGTGCCAGAGGACAGGGGAAAAAAGATACGCAGTATTTT. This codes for CARGQGKKDTQYF.

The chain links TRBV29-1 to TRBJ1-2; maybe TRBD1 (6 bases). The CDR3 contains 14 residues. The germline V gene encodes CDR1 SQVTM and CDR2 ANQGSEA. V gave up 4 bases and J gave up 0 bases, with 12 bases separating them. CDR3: CSVVRPGANYGYTF. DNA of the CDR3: TGCAGCGTTGTCCGGCCAGGGGCTAACTATGGCTACACCTTC.

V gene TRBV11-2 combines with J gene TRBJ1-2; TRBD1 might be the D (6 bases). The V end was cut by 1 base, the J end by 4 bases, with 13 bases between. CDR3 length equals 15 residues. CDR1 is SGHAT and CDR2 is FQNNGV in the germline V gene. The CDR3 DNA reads TGTGCCAGCAGCTTAGCCGGCAGGGGACCCTATGGCTACACCTTC. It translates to CASSLAGRGPYGYTF.

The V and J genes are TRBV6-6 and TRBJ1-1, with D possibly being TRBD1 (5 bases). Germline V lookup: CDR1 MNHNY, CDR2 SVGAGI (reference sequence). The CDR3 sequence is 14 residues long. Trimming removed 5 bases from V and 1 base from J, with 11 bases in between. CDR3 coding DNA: TGTGCCAGCAGTCAGCGGGGGACGAACACTGAAGCTTTCTTT. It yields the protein CASSQRGTNTEAFF.

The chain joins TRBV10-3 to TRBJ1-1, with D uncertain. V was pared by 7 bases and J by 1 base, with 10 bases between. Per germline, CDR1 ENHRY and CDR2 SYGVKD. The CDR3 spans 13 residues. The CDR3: CAIKTEGNTEAFF. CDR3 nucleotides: TGTGCCATCAAAACAGAGGGGAACACTGAAGCTTTCTTT.

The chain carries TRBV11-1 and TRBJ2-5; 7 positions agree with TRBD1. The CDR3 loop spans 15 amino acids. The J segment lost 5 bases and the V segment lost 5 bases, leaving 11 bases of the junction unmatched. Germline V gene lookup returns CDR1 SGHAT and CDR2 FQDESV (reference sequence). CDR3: CASSHGTGAGETQYF. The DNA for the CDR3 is TGTGCCAGCAGCCATGGCACAGGGGCCGGGGAGACCCAGTACTTC. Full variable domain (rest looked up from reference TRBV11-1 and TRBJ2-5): EAEVAQSPRYKITEKSQAVAFWCDPISGHATLYWYRQILGQGPELLVQFQDESVVDDSQLPKDRFSAERLKGVDSTLKIQPAELGDSAMYLCASSHGTGAGETQYFGPGTRLLVL.

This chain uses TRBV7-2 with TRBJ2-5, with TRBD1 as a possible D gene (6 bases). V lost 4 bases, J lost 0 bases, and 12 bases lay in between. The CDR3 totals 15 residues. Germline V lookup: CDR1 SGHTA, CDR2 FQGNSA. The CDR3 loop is CASSYYGTNQETQYF. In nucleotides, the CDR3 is TGTGCCAGCAGCTACTATGGGACAAACCAAGAGACCCAGTACTTC.

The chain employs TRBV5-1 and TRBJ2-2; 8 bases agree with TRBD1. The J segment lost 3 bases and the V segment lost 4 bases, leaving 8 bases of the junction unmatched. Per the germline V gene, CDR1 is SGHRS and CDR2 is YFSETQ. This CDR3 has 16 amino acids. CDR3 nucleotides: TGCGCCAGCAGCCCTGGACAGGGTGGGGACACCGGGGAGCTGTTTTTT. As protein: CASSPGQGGDTGELFF.

The chain's CDR3 is CASGHGQPQHF. CDR3 bases: TGTGCCAGCGGGCATGGTCAGCCCCAGCATTTT. The genes are TRBV6-6 and TRBJ1-5; D unresolved. V shed 8 bases and J shed 6 bases, with 8 bases lying between them. The CDR3 contains 11 residues. Looked up from germline, CDR1 is MNHNY and CDR2 is SVGAGI (reference sequence).